This T cell receptor beta chain originates from a study of blood T cell repertoires in COVID-19. Study-wide background: The cDNA or gDNA used as material had been derived from T cells, B-cell-depleted T cells, or PBMCs.

In the original workflow: The authors estimated nucleated cell counts from reference gene primer amplification. Using immunoSEQ multiplex PCR, the repertoire was profiled, and TCRdb retains in-frame clones only, with some absent. V, J and clone size reflect that table, while D and trimming were determined from the DNA. This repertoire shows around 200,000 clones, more than 70% found once; its top ten account for roughly 2.5%. The CDR3 runs to 13 residues. From germline, CDR1 is MGHRA and CDR2 YSYEKL. V was trimmed by 0 bases and J by 11 bases, leaving 11 bases between them. The specimen was peripheral blood. This clonotype was obtained from a man in his forties or fifties with active or convalescent COVID-19. The rearrangement uses TRBV4-1 and TRBJ1-5; perhaps TRBD1 as D (5 bases). DNA of the CDR3: TGCGCCAGCAGCCAAGATGACAGTCGGTCCCAGCATTTT. This codes for CASSQDDSRSQHF.